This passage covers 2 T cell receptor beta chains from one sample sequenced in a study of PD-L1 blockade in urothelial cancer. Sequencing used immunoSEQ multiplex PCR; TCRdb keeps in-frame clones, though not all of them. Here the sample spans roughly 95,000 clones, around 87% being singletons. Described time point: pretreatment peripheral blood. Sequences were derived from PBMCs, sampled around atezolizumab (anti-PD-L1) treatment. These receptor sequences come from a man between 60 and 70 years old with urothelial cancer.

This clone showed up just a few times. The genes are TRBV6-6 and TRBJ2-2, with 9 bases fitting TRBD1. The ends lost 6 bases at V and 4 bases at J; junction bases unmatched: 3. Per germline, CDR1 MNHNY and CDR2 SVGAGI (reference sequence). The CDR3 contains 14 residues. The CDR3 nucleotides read TGTGCCAGCAGCCAGGACAGGGGCACCGGGGAGCTGTTTTTT. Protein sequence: CASSQDRGTGELFF.

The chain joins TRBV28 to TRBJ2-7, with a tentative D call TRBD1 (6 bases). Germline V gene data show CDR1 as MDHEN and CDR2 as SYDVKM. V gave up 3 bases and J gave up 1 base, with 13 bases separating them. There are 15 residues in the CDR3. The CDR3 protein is CASSFSGVKSYEQYF. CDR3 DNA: TGTGCCAGCAGTTTTTCAGGGGTAAAATCCTACGAGCAGTACTTC.